This TCR beta chain was identified during a study of T cell responses to AZD1222 COVID-19 vaccine. Points from the study as a whole: Spike-specific TCR breadth and depth grew following two AZD1222 doses.

For this clone: Its antigen is still unknown.

This table comes from immunoSEQ multiplex PCR, and its TCRdb copy is limited to in-frame clones, with some not included. The table has around 120,000 clones, 92% seen once. Germline-derived CDR1 and CDR2 are SGHNT and YENEEA. This CDR3 has 16 amino acids. V was pared by 2 bases and J by 0 bases, with 11 bases between. The chain recombines TRBV11-3 with TRBJ1-5; D may be TRBD1 (5 bases). The receptor comes from an adult in good health. This specimen consisted of peripheral blood, obtained on day 0 of AZD1222 vaccination. This CDR3 reads CASSLRTSYSNQPQHF. The CDR3 DNA is TGTGCCAGCAGCTTACGGACAAGTTATAGCAATCAGCCCCAGCATTTT.